The T cell receptor beta chain described here comes from a study of CD8 T cells in ankylosing spondylitis. General observations from the study: Disease-linked clones were reportedly significantly enriched in matched ankylosing spondylitis synovial fluid. Relatively rare in peripheral blood, disease-linked clones were also CD8+. Within ankylosing spondylitis blood, a TCR beta motif made up of eight highly homologous variants appeared to be characteristic.

Trimming removed 0 bases from V and 10 bases from J, with 10 bases in between. Germline CDR1 and CDR2: LGHDT and YNNKEL (reference sequence). CDR3 length: 13 amino acids. The TCR beta libraries were generated through quantitative 5'-RACE incorporating molecular barcodes. TCRdb re-called the 5' RACE reads through MiXCR, storing one row per CDR3 protein. The sample records some 95,000 distinct CDR3 sequences, about 8.8% being singletons. This clonotype was counted between two and nine times. Its antigen is currently unknown. Source material: blood, either unsorted or a sorted T cell fraction (not recorded which). The sequence came from a male donor with ankylosing spondylitis or in good health (not recorded which). The chain is built from TRBV3-1 and TRBJ2-1; possibly TRBD1 or TRBD2 for D (5 bases each). The CDR3 region has the DNA TGTGCCAGCAGCCAAGATCGGTGGGGGGAGCAGTTCTTC. Translation: CASSQDRWGEQFF.